The 8 T cell receptor beta chains below were found in one sample sequenced in a study of breast tumors, draining lymph nodes, adjacent tissues. Axillary draining lymph nodes of breast cancer patients supplied the node samples. TCRdb called the multiplex PCR reads again in MiXCR, with one record for every CDR3 protein. Of 150,000 to 200,000 distinct CDR3 sequences detected, approximately 30% appear once; the ten largest clones hold approximately 4.3%. The sequenced sample was axillary lymph node tissue. The receptors originated from a female donor with breast cancer. Some clones in this sample may be carry-over from other donors' samples.

To note about this clonotype: This could be a read error, since a much larger clone is one nucleotide away. The rearrangement joins TRBV25-1 to TRBJ2-4; 7 positions agree with TRBD1. From germline, CDR1 is MGHDK and CDR2 SYGVNS. The CDR3 loop spans 15 amino acids. V trimming: 4 bases; J trimming: 0 bases; junction bases outside the gene matches: 3. CDR3 in amino acids: CASSGQGIAKNIQYF. DNA of the CDR3: TGTGCCAGCAGTGGACAGGGAATAGCCAAAAACATTCAGTACTTC.

This clonotype was counted many times. The J gene is TRBJ1-5, the V gene TRBV7-2, with 10 bases aligning to TRBD1. The CDR3 is 19 residues long. Germline-derived CDR1 and CDR2 are SGHTA and FQGNSA. Trimming at V came to 1 base and at J to 4 bases, leaving 13 bases not matched to a gene. CDR3 loop: CASSLGPGQGFVWNQPQHF. In nucleotides, the CDR3 is TGTGCCAGCAGCTTAGGGCCGGGACAGGGGTTTGTCTGGAATCAGCCCCAGCATTTT.

This chain connects TRBV6-9 to TRBJ2-5; 9 bases agree with TRBD1. The germline CDR1 and CDR2 sequences are MNHGY and SVAAGI. This CDR3 is 13 amino acids long. The V segment lost 10 bases and the J segment 7 bases; nucleotides outside the gene matches: 10. In DNA, the CDR3 is TGTGCCACCCCCCCCCGACAGGGGGTGACCCAGTACTTC. This translates into CATPPRQGVTQYF.

Concerning this clonotype: A read error may explain this, as a much larger clone is one base away. V usage is TRBV19 and J usage is TRBJ2-7; D uncertain. V lost 4 bases and J 0 bases, leaving 10 bases between the germline ends. This CDR3 has 14 residues. The germline gives CDR1 LNHDA, CDR2 SQIVND (reference sequence). The CDR3 DNA is TGTGCCAGTAGTACCCGTACAGCCTCCTACGAGCAGTACTTC. It codes for CASSTRTASYEQYF.

This clonotype was counted at least ten times. The chain joins TRBV5-7 to TRBJ2-2; D perhaps matches TRBD1 (6 bases). TRBV5-7 is treated as an ORF (open reading frame) with a function not yet certain. This CDR3 has 16 residues. The V end lost 4 bases, the J end lost 7 bases, and 20 bases lay between the germline ends. DNA of the CDR3: TGTGCCAGCAGCCCAGAGGACAGAATGTGTTACGGGGAGCTGTTTTTT. Protein product: CASSPEDRMCYGELFF.

This clonotype was counted at least ten times. This chain joins TRBV11-2 and TRBJ1-6; D is ambiguous. V lost 3 bases and J 6 bases, leaving 9 bases between the germline ends. Germline V gives CDR1 SGHAT, CDR2 FQNNGV. The CDR3 length is 14 residues. Written as DNA, the CDR3 is TGTGCCAGCAGCTTGGTGGGTGGTAATTCACCCCTCCACTTT. Its protein is CASSLVGGNSPLHF. Full variable domain (missing parts from reference TRBV11-2 and TRBJ1-6): EAGVAQSPRYKIIEKRQSVAFWCNPISGHATLYWYQQILGQGPKLLIQFQNNGVVDDSQLPKDRFSAERLKGVDSTLKIQPAKLEDSAVYLCASSLVGGNSPLHFGNGTRLTVT.

This clonotype has ten or more counts. This chain joins TRBV15 and TRBJ1-6; possibly TRBD1 for D (5 bases). V was cut by 0 bases and J by 8 bases, with 11 bases left in between. Germline V CDR1 and CDR2: LNHNV, YYDKDF (reference sequence). CDR3 length: 15 residues. In DNA form, the CDR3 reads TGTGCCACCAGCAGAGATCGGGACGGATATTCACCCCTCCACTTT. As protein: CATSRDRDGYSPLHF.

In this sample, this clonotype turned up many times. The chain uses TRBV9 and TRBJ2-7, with a possible D match to TRBD1 (6 bases). The CDR3 runs to 15 residues. Deletions cut 4 bases from V and 1 base from J, with 15 bases between. The germline V gene encodes CDR1 SGDLS and CDR2 YYNGEE. CDR3 nucleotide sequence: TGTGCCAGCAGCCCCCTCCAAGGACAGTCCTACGAGCAGTACTTC. Translated: CASSPLQGQSYEQYF.